This TCR beta chain was found in a study of T cell responses to AZD1222 COVID-19 vaccine. Study conclusions and caveats: Two doses of AZD1222 preceded a rise in Spike-specific TCR breadth and depth. It should be noted that donors were predominantly white British and more often female, and clonal diversity was possibly underestimated. The reported proportion of spike-specific TCRs targeting unmutated variant regions was nearly half.

Profiled with immunoSEQ multiplex PCR; TCRdb holds only in-frame clones, not every one. The data hold 250,000 to 300,000 clones, with approximately 94% observed a single time. As concerns this clone: Its antigen is undetermined.

Whether given at about 4 or about 12 weeks, second doses were pooled. V was clipped by 6 bases and J by 4 bases, with 10 bases between them. Germline V gene lookup returns CDR1 SNHLY and CDR2 FYNNEI. The CDR3 is 13 amino acids. The sample was peripheral blood, taken 28 days after the second AZD1222 dose. The source is an adult who received the AZD1222 COVID-19 vaccine. This sequence joins TRBV2 and TRBJ1-5, with D possibly being TRBD1 (6 bases). The CDR3 nucleotides are TGTGCCAGCAGAAGACAGGTTAATCAGCCCCAGCATTTT. It yields the protein CASRRQVNQPQHF.